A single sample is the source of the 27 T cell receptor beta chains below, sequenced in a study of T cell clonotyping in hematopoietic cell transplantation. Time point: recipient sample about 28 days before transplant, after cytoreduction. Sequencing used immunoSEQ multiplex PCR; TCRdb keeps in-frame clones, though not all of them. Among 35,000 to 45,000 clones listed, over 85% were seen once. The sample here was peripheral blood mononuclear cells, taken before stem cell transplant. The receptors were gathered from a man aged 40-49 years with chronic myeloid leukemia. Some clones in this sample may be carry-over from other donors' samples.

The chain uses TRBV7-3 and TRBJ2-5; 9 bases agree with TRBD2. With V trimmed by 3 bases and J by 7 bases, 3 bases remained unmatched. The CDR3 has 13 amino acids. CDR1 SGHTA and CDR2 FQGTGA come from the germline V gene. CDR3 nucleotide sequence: TGTGCCAGCAGCTTTTCACTAGCGGGGACCCAGTACTTC. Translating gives CASSFSLAGTQYF.

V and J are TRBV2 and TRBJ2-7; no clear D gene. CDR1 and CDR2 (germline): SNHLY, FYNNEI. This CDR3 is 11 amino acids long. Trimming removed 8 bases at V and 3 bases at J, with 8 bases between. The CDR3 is CASGAIYEQYF. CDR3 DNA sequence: TGTGCCAGCGGCGCAATCTACGAGCAGTACTTC.

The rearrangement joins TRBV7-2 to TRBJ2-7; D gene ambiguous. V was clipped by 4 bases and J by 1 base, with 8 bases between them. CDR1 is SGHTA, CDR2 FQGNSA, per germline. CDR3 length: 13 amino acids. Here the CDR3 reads CASSSPGSYEQYF. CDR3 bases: TGTGCCAGCAGCTCCCCCGGTTCCTACGAGCAGTACTTC.

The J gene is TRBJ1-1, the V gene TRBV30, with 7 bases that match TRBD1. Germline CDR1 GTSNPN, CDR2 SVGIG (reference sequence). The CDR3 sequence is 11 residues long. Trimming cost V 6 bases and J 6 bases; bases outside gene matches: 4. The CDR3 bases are TGTGCCTGTTTTACAGGGGCTGAAGCTTTCTTT. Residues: CACFTGAEAFF.

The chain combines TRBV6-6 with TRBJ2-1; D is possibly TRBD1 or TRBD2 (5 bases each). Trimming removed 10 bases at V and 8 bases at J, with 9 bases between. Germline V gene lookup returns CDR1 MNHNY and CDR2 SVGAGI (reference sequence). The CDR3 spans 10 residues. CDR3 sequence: CATRGDEQFF. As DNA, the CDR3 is TGTGCCACCCGAGGGGATGAGCAGTTCTTC.

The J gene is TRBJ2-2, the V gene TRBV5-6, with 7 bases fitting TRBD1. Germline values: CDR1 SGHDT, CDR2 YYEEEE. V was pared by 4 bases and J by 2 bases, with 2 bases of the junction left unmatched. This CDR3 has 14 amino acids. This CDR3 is CASSTGVNTGELFF. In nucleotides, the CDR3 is TGTGCCAGCAGCACAGGGGTCAACACCGGGGAGCTGTTTTTT.

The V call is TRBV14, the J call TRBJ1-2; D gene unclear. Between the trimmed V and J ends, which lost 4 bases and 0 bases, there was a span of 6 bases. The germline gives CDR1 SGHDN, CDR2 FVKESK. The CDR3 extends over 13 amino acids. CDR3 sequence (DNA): TGTGCCAGCAGCCGGACCGCTAACTATGGCTACACCTTC. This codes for CASSRTANYGYTF.

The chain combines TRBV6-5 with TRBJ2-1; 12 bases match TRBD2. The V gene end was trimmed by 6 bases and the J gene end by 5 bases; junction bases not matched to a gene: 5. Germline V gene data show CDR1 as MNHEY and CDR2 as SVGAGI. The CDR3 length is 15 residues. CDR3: CASRPLAGGDNEQFF. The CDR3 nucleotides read TGTGCCAGCAGACCACTAGCGGGGGGTGACAATGAGCAGTTCTTC.

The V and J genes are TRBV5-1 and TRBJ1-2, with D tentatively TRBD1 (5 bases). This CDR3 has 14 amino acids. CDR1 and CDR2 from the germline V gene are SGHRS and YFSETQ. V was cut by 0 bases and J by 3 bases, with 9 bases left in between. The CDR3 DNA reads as TGCGCCAGCAGCTTGGGCAGGGAATACTATGGCTACACCTTC. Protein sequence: CASSLGREYYGYTF.

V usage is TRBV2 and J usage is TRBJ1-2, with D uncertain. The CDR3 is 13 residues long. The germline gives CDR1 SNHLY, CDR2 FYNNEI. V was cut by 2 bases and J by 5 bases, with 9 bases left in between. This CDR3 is CASSESSPYGYTF. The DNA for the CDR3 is TGTGCCAGCAGTGAAAGCAGCCCGTATGGCTACACCTTC. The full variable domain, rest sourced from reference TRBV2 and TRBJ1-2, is EPEVTQTPSHQVTQMGQEVILRCVPISNHLYFYWYRQILGQKVEFLVSFYNNEISEKSEIFDDQFSVERPDGSNFTLKIRSTKLEDSAMYFCASSESSPYGYTFGSGTRLTVV.

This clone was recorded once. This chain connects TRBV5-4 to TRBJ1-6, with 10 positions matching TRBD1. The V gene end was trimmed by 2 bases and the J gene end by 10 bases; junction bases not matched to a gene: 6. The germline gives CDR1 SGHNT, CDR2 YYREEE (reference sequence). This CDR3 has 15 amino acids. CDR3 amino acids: CASSFRGQGISPLHF. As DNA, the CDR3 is TGTGCCAGCAGCTTCCGGGGACAGGGGATCTCACCCCTCCACTTT.

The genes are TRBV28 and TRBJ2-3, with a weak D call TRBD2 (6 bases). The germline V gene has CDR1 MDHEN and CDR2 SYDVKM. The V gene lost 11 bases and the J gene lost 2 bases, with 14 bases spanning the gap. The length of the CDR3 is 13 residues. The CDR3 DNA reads TGTGCCCTGGGGGGTACCCACACAGATACGCAGTATTTT. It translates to CALGGTHTDTQYF.

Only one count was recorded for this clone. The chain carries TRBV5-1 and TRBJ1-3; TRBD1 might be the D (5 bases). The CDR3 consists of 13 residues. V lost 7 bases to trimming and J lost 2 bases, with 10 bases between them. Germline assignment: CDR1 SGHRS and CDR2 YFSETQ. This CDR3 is CASSGGTGNTIYF. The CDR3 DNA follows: TGCGCCAGCTCCGGGGGGACTGGAAACACCATATATTTT.

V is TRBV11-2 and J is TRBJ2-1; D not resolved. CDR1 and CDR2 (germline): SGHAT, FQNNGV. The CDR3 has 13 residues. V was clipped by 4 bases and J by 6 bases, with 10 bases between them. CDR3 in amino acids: CASSSSMLNEQFF. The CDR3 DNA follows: TGTGCCAGCAGCTCCTCTATGCTCAATGAGCAGTTCTTC.

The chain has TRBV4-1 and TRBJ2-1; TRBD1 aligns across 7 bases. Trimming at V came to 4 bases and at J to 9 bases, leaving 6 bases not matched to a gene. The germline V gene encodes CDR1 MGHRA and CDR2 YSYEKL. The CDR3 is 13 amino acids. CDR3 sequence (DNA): TGCGCCAGCAGCCGGGACAGCGAGGGTGAGCAGTTCTTC. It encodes CASSRDSEGEQFF.

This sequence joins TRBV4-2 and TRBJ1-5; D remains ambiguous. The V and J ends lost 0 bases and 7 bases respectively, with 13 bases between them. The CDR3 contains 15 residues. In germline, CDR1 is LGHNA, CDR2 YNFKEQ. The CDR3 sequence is CASSQEDFWSQPQHF. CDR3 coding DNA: TGTGCCAGCAGCCAAGAAGACTTCTGGAGCCAGCCCCAGCATTTT.

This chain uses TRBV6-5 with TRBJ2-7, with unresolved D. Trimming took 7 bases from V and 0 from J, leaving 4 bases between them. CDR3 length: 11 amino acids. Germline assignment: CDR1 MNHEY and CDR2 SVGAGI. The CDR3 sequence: CASTNSYEQYF. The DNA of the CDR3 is TGTGCCAGCACCAACTCCTACGAGCAGTACTTC.

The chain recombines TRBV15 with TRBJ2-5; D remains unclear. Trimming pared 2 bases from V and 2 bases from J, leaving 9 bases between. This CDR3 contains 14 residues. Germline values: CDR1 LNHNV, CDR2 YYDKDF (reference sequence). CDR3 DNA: TGTGCCACCAGCAGACAGACCGTTCAAGAGACCCAGTACTTC. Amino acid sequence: CATSRQTVQETQYF.

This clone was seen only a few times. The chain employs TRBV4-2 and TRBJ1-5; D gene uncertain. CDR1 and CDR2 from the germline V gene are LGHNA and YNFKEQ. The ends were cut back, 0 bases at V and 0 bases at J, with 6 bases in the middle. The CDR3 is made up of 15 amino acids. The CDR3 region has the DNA TGTGCCAGCAGCCAAGATCTGAGTAGCAATCAGCCCCAGCATTTT. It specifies CASSQDLSSNQPQHF.

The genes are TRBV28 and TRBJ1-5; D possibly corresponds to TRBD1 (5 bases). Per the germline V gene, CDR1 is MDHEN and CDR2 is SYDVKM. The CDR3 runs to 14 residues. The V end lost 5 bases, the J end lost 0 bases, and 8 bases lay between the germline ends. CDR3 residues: CASSKGLSNQPQHF. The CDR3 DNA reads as TGTGCCAGCAGTAAGGGGCTTAGCAATCAGCCCCAGCATTTT.

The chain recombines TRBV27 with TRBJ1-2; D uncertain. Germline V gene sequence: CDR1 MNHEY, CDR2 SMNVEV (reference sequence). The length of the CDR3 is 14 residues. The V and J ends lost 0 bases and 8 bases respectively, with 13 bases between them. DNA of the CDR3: TGTGCCAGCAGTTTATCGAATCGGGCGTGGGGCTACACCTTC. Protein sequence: CASSLSNRAWGYTF.

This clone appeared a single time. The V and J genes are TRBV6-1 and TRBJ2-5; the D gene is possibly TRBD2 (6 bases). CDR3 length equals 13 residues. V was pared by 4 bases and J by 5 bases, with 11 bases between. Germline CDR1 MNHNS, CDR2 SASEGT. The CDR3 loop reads CASSGGGGETQYF. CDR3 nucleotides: TGTGCCAGCAGTGGGGGCGGAGGGGAGACCCAGTACTTC.

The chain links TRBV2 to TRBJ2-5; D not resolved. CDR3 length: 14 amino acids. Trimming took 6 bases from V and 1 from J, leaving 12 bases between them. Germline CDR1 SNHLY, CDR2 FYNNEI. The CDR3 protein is CASSLRTLQETQYF. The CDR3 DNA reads TGTGCCAGCAGCCTTCGGACCCTCCAAGAGACCCAGTACTTC.

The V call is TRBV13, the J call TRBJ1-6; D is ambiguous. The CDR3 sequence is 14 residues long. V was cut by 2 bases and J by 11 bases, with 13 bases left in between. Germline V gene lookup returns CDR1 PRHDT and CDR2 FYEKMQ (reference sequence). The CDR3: CASSLSGLGTPLHF. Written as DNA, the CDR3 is TGTGCCAGCAGCTTATCGGGTCTGGGGACACCCCTCCACTTT.

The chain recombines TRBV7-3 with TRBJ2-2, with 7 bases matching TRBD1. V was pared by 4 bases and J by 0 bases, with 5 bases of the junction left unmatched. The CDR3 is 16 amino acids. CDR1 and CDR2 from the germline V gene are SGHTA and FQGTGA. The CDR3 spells CASSSQGVANTGELFF. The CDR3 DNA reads TGTGCCAGCAGCTCCCAGGGGGTCGCGAACACCGGGGAGCTGTTTTTT.

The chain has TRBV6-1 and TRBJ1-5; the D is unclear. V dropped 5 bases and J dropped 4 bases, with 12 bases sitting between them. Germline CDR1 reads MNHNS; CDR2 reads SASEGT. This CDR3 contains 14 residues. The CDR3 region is CASSSYGENQPQHF. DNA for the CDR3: TGTGCCAGCAGTTCCTACGGAGAGAATCAGCCCCAGCATTTT.

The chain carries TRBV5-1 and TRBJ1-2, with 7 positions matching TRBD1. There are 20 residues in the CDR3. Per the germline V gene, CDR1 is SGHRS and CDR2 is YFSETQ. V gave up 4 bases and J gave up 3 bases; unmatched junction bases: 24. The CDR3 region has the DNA TGCGCCAGCAGCCCCGTTGGAACCGTTCTCAGGAGGGGGCTAGACTATGGCTACACCTTC. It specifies CASSPVGTVLRRGLDYGYTF.